These 10 T cell receptor beta chains originate from one sample sequenced in a study of blood T cell repertoires in COVID-19. Data came from immunoSEQ multiplex PCR; TCRdb stores just in-frame clones and leaves some out. The profile shows approximately 120,000 clones, around three quarters of them singletons. Sequenced input: peripheral blood. The receptors were sampled from a human donor in a cohort sampled during active or convalescent COVID-19.

V and J are TRBV7-5 and TRBJ2-7; the DNA was not used to check the table's D call, TRBD2. TRBV7-5 is an annotated pseudogene. The CDR3 sequence is 16 residues long. The DNA of the CDR3 is TGTGCCAGAAGCTTAGCGGAATTTGGACTAGTCTACGAGCAGTACTTC. This codes for CARSLAEFGLVYEQYF.

The chain has TRBV10-2 and TRBJ2-7, with 7 bases that match TRBD1. V was pared by 1 base and J by 3 bases, with 12 bases of the junction left unmatched. Germline V lookup: CDR1 WSHSY, CDR2 SAAADI. This CDR3 contains 17 residues. For the CDR3, the DNA is TGCGCCAGCAGTGAGTGGTTGACAGGGATAAGGGACTACGAGCAGTACTTC. The encoded protein is CASSEWLTGIRDYEQYF.

This clone was counted a single time. V gene TRBV19 combines with J gene TRBJ2-2; possibly TRBD1 for D (8 bases). Germline V gene sequence: CDR1 LNHDA, CDR2 SQIVND (reference sequence). V was pared by 10 bases and J by 1 base, with 16 bases between. The CDR3 covers 15 residues. CDR3 sequence (DNA): TGTGCCACCCAAGCGGGGACAGGGAACACCGGGGAGCTGTTTTTT. This encodes CATQAGTGNTGELFF.

V gene TRBV11-2 combines with J gene TRBJ2-3, with a weak D call TRBD1 (6 bases). Germline V CDR1 and CDR2: SGHAT, FQNNGV. The CDR3 sequence is 15 residues long. V lost 7 bases to trimming and J lost 0 bases, with 14 bases between them. CDR3 nucleotides: TGTGCCAGCACCAAGGACAGACCTAGCACAGATACGCAGTATTTT. Protein: CASTKDRPSTDTQYF.

The chain has TRBV30 and TRBJ2-1, with 8 bases fitting TRBD2. This CDR3 has 15 residues. CDR1 is GTSNPN and CDR2 is SVGIG in the germline V gene (reference sequence). Trimming took 3 bases from V and 0 from J; bases not matched to a gene: 4. For the CDR3, the DNA is TGTGCCTGGAGGGGAGGGACTAGCTCCTACAATGAGCAGTTCTTC. This encodes CAWRGGTSSYNEQFF.

V gene TRBV27 combines with J gene TRBJ1-2; D is unresolved. The germline gives CDR1 MNHEY, CDR2 SMNVEV (reference sequence). Trimming stripped 4 bases from V and 1 base from J, with 13 bases between. The length of the CDR3 is 15 residues. The CDR3 DNA is TGTGCCAGCAGTTCCCGACATCCTTTTAACTATGGCTACACCTTC. Residues: CASSSRHPFNYGYTF.

This rearrangement joins TRBV7-9 to TRBJ1-2, with D possibly matching TRBD1 (6 bases). The V and J ends lost 5 bases and 4 bases respectively, with 17 bases between them. Germline lookup yields CDR1 SEHNR and CDR2 FQNEAQ (reference sequence). The CDR3 sequence is 15 residues long. CDR3 nucleotide sequence: TGTGCCAGCAGCCCCCACGAGACAGGCTTCTATGGCTACACCTTC. Protein sequence: CASSPHETGFYGYTF. The variable domain in full, with the rest retrieved from reference TRBV7-9 and TRBJ1-2, is DTGVSQNPRHKITKRGQNVTFRCDPISEHNRLYWYRQTLGQGPEFLTYFQNEAQLEKSRLLSDRFSAERPKGSFSTLEIQRTEQGDSAMYLCASSPHETGFYGYTFGSGTRLTVV.

A single count supports this clone. The chain combines TRBV7-9 with TRBJ2-7; possible D gene TRBD1, 6 bases. Per the germline V gene, CDR1 is SEHNR and CDR2 is FQNEAQ (reference sequence). V lost 5 bases to trimming and J lost 2 bases, with 16 bases between them. The CDR3 is 15 residues long. CDR3 DNA sequence: TGTGCCAGCAGCCGATTGACAGGACGAACCTACGAGCAGTACTTC. This codes for CASSRLTGRTYEQYF. The complete variable domain, with remaining parts taken from reference TRBV7-9 and TRBJ2-7, reads DTGVSQNPRHKITKRGQNVTFRCDPISEHNRLYWYRQTLGQGPEFLTYFQNEAQLEKSRLLSDRFSAERPKGSFSTLEIQRTEQGDSAMYLCASSRLTGRTYEQYFGPGTRLTVT.

This chain links TRBV7-9 with TRBJ1-4; D remains ambiguous. V gave up 1 base and J gave up 8 bases, with 14 bases separating them. This CDR3 has 15 residues. Germline V gene sequence: CDR1 SEHNR, CDR2 FQNEAQ (reference sequence). This CDR3 reads CASSLEAAFGEKLFF. For the CDR3, the DNA is TGTGCCAGCAGCTTAGAGGCGGCGTTTGGCGAAAAACTGTTTTTT. Supplemented by reference TRBV7-9 and TRBJ1-4, the full variable domain reads DTGVSQNPRHKITKRGQNVTFRCDPISEHNRLYWYRQTLGQGPEFLTYFQNEAQLEKSRLLSDRFSAERPKGSFSTLEIQRTEQGDSAMYLCASSLEAAFGEKLFFGSGTQLSVL.

This chain links TRBV29-1 with TRBJ1-1; D remains unclear. V was shortened by 4 bases and J by 5 bases, with 5 bases between the two germline ends. Germline lookup yields CDR1 SQVTM and CDR2 ANQGSEA. The CDR3 consists of 10 residues. The CDR3 DNA is TGCAGCGTTGTGAGAACTGAAGCTTTCTTT. As protein: CSVVRTEAFF.